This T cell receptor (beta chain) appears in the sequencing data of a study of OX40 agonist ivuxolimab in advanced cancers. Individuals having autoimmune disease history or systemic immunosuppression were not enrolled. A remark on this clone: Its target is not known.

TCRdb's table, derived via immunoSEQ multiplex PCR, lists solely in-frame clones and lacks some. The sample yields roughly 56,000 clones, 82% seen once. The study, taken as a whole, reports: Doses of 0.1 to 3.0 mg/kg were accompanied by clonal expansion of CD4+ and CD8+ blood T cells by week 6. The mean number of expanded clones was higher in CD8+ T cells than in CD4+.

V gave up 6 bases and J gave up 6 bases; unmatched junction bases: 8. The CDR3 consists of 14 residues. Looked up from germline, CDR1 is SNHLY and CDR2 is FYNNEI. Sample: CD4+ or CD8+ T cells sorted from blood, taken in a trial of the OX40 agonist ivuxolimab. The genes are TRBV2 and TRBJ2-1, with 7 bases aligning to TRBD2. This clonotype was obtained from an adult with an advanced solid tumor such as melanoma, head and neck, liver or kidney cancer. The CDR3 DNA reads TGTGCCAGCAGGGCGGGACTATCCACCAATGAGCAGTTCTTC. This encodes CASRAGLSTNEQFF. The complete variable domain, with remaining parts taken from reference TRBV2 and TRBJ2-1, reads EPEVTQTPSHQVTQMGQEVILRCVPISNHLYFYWYRQILGQKVEFLVSFYNNEISEKSEIFDDQFSVERPDGSNFTLKIRSTKLEDSAMYFCASRAGLSTNEQFFGPGTRLTVL.